Below are 28 T cell receptor beta chains sequenced from a single sample in a study of blood T cells in healthy people across ages. Through a sample-barcoded 5' primer and a J-beta primer mix, a second PCR was run for roughly 6 to 12 cycles. TCRdb reanalysed the 5' RACE reads using MiXCR and keeps one entry per CDR3 protein. The repertoire holds more than 550,000 distinct CDR3 sequences, about 24% seen once, with around a fifth in the top ten. What was sequenced was blood. Receptors were obtained from a man between 65 and 79 years old in good health.

The rearrangement links TRBV4-2 to TRBJ1-4, with D perhaps TRBD1 (6 bases). Germline V gene data show CDR1 as LGHNA and CDR2 as YNFKEQ. The V end lost 5 bases, the J end lost 8 bases, and 18 bases lay between the germline ends. The CDR3 extends over 15 amino acids. The CDR3 protein is CASSSTGSWAEKLFF. The DNA for the CDR3 is TGTGCCAGCAGCTCAACAGGGTCTTGGGCGGAAAAACTGTTTTTT.

This chain connects TRBV20-1 to TRBJ2-3, with D uncertain. Germline CDR1 reads DFQATT; CDR2 reads SNEGSKA (reference sequence). With 1 base removed from V and 0 bases from J, the gap between germline ends came to 8 bases. The CDR3 length is 14 residues. The DNA for the CDR3 is TGCAGTGCTAGAGTTCTAGGTAGCACAGATACGCAGTATTTT. Protein product: CSARVLGSTDTQYF.

This clonotype was observed at least ten times. The genes are TRBV5-1 and TRBJ2-1; 11 bases agree with TRBD2. The trim removed 4 bases at V and 7 bases at J, leaving 7 bases unmatched. Germline-derived CDR1 and CDR2 are SGHRS and YFSETQ. This CDR3 has 15 amino acids. The CDR3, as DNA: TGCGCCAGCAGCCCCATTACTAGCGGGGGAAATGAGCAGTTCTTC. This codes for CASSPITSGGNEQFF.

The table lists this clonotype with a few counts. The gene calls are TRBV10-3 and TRBJ1-2; TRBD1 aligns across 9 bases. Germline CDR1 reads ENHRY; CDR2 reads SYGVKD. The CDR3 consists of 13 residues. Trimming at V came to 10 bases and at J to 8 bases, leaving 11 bases not matched to a gene. CDR3 coding DNA: TGTGCCACTATGATCCGGGACAGGGACGGCTACACCTTC. Translated: CATMIRDRDGYTF.

The chain has TRBV28 and TRBJ1-1; D possibly corresponds to TRBD1 (5 bases). Trimming took 8 bases from V and 2 from J, leaving 18 bases between them. The germline CDR1 and CDR2 sequences are MDHEN and SYDVKM. This CDR3 spans 15 amino acids. Written as DNA, the CDR3 is TGTGCCAGCGGTATAGGGACCGGGGGAAACACTGAAGCTTTCTTT. Translating gives CASGIGTGGNTEAFF. The full variable domain, rest sourced from reference TRBV28 and TRBJ1-1, is DVKVTQSSRYLVKRTGEKVFLECVQDMDHENMFWYRQDPGLGLRLIYFSYDVKMKEKGDIPEGYSVSREKKERFSLILESASTNQTSMYLCASGIGTGGNTEAFFGQGTRLTVV.

The chain uses TRBV10-3 and TRBJ2-5; TRBD2 aligns across 13 bases. The J call is uncertain, as TRBJ2-7 better fits the DNA end. CDR3 size: 14 residues. Looked up from germline, CDR1 is ENHRY and CDR2 is SYGVKD. The CDR3 coding sequence is TGTGCCATCAGCCCTACTAGCGGGAGGGCCGAGCAGTACGTC. Translation: CAISPTSGRAEQYV.

V is TRBV12-3 or TRBV12-4 and J is TRBJ1-1, with D unresolved. The V end was cut by 8 bases, the J end by 0 bases, with 13 bases between. The CDR3 runs 14 residues. The CDR3 bases are TGTGCCAGCTCTATGATAGGAATGAACACTGAAGCTTTCTTT. This sequence encodes CASSMIGMNTEAFF.

This clonotype showed up just a few times. The CDR3 protein is CASSQLYREKLFF. The CDR3 region has the DNA TGTGCCAGCAGCCAACTTTATCGGGAAAAACTGTTTTTT. The V gene is TRBV14, the J gene TRBJ1-4; unclear D gene. Trimming left V 2 bases short and J 8 bases short, with 9 bases between. The CDR3 runs 13 residues. Germline V gene sequence: CDR1 SGHDN, CDR2 FVKESK.

The chain is built from TRBV28 and TRBJ2-7; D remains unclear. Looked up from germline, CDR1 is MDHEN and CDR2 is SYDVKM. The germline V and J ends were trimmed by 6 bases and 0 bases, with 9 bases remaining between them. The CDR3 spans 13 residues. The CDR3 nucleotides are TGTGCCAGCAGCGGACGAAACTCCTACGAGCAGTACTTC. Its translation: CASSGRNSYEQYF.

In its sample, this clonotype was seen a few times. J is TRBJ1-6 and V is TRBV11-3, with a possible D match to TRBD1 (6 bases). V dropped 3 bases and J dropped 6 bases, with 12 bases sitting between them. The CDR3 runs to 15 residues. Germline V gene sequence: CDR1 SGHNT, CDR2 YENEEA. CDR3 protein: CASSFSQGSNSPLHF. CDR3 DNA sequence: TGTGCCAGCAGCTTTAGCCAGGGGAGTAATTCACCCCTCCACTTT.

This clonotype occurred a few times. V usage is TRBV4-1 and J usage is TRBJ1-2; D not certain. The CDR3 length is 14 residues. Trimming stripped 0 bases from V and 2 bases from J, with 7 bases between. Germline V gene sequence: CDR1 MGHRA, CDR2 YSYEKL. As DNA, the CDR3 is TGCGCCAGCAGCCAAGACGGCGGGAACTATGGCTACACCTTC. Protein sequence: CASSQDGGNYGYTF.

The rearrangement joins TRBV6-5 to TRBJ1-2, with D hard to call. The CDR3 length is 16 residues. Germline lookup yields CDR1 MNHEY and CDR2 SVGAGI. Trimming took off 0 bases at V and 0 bases at J, with 11 bases between the two ends. CDR3 DNA sequence: TGTGCCAGCAGTTACTCGAGAGCGGTGGCTAACTATGGCTACACCTTC. This sequence encodes CASSYSRAVANYGYTF.

The CDR3 reads CASSLGTESFYGYTF. For the CDR3, the DNA is TGCGCCAGCAGCTTAGGGACGGAGAGTTTCTATGGCTACACCTTC. The rearrangement uses TRBV5-1 and TRBJ1-2, with D possibly TRBD1 on 5 matching bases. CDR1 and CDR2 from the germline V gene are SGHRS and YFSETQ. The CDR3 extends over 15 amino acids. The ends were cut back, 2 bases at V and 4 bases at J, with 15 bases in the middle.

This chain connects TRBV12-3 or TRBV12-4 to TRBJ1-5, with TRBD1 matching over 8 bases. Trimming removed 6 bases from V and 6 bases from J; junction bases left unmatched: 7. There are 14 residues in the CDR3. Here the CDR3 reads CASSTQGVFQPQHF. Here the CDR3 DNA reads TGTGCCAGCAGCACACAGGGGGTCTTTCAGCCCCAGCATTTT.

J is TRBJ2-2 and V is TRBV20-1; TRBD1 might be the D (5 bases). CDR3 length equals 16 residues. In germline, CDR1 is DFQATT, CDR2 SNEGSKA (reference sequence). Trimming cost V 6 bases and J 2 bases, with 19 bases left between them. The CDR3 DNA reads as TGCAGTGCGGATGACCGCCGAAGGGGAAACACCGGGGAGCTGTTTTTT. Amino acid sequence: CSADDRRRGNTGELFF.

This clonotype was seen ten or more times. The genes are TRBV7-9 and TRBJ2-7; D remains ambiguous. The CDR3 has 12 amino acids. The V gene lost 1 base and the J gene lost 4 bases, with 5 bases spanning the gap. Germline CDR1 SEHNR, CDR2 FQNEAQ (reference sequence). This chain's CDR3 is CASSLEVYEQYF. DNA of the CDR3: TGTGCCAGCAGCTTAGAGGTTTACGAGCAGTACTTC.

The V call is TRBV3-1, the J call TRBJ2-5; D unclear. The J call may not be correct, given that the DNA end is closer to TRBJ2-7. Germline CDR1 is LGHDT and CDR2 is YNNKEL (reference sequence). The CDR3 is made up of 13 amino acids. CDR3 DNA: TGTGCCAGCAGCCAGGGTATTGGGTACGAGCAGTACTTC. This sequence encodes CASSQGIGYEQYF.

In the case of this clonotype: At one of its ends the junction is not consistent with the germline gene, which may arise from a read error. V usage is TRBV20-1 and J usage is TRBJ1-1, with D perhaps matching TRBD1 (5 bases). CDR1 and CDR2 (germline): DFQATT, SNEGSKA (reference sequence). The CDR3 has 16 residues. The CDR3 DNA is TGCAGTGCTAGAGACCGACAGAGAGGGCGGAACACTGAAGCCTTCTTT. Encoded protein: CSARDRQRGRNTEAFF.

The rearrangement links TRBV20-1 to TRBJ2-5; 12 nucleotides line up with TRBD2. CDR1 DFQATT and CDR2 SNEGSKA come from the germline V gene (reference sequence). CDR3 length: 13 amino acids. Unmatched junction bases numbered 4, after V lost 6 bases and J lost 5 bases. CDR3 nucleotide sequence: TGCAGTGCCCGACTAGCGGGAGAGGAGACCCAGTACTTC. As protein: CSARLAGEETQYF.

The chain joins TRBV29-1 to TRBJ2-5; TRBD2 is a possible D gene (5 bases). The DNA end is a closer match to TRBJ2-1, so the J assignment may be wrong. CDR1 SQVTM and CDR2 ANQGSEA come from the germline V gene. This CDR3 contains 13 residues. Here the CDR3 DNA reads TGCAGCGTTGATGAGGGTAATCATTATGAGCAGTTCTTC. This translates into CSVDEGNHYEQFF.

This clonotype has more than one count but fewer than ten. The gene calls are TRBV7-9 and TRBJ2-5; 8 bases are a match to TRBD2. The CDR3 totals 14 residues. J was trimmed by 5 bases and V by 0 bases; bases with no gene match: 2. Germline lookup yields CDR1 SEHNR and CDR2 FQNEAQ (reference sequence). The CDR3 spells CASSLASGAETQYF. The CDR3 DNA follows: TGTGCCAGCAGCTTAGCTAGCGGGGCCGAGACCCAGTACTTC.

The table lists this clonotype with many counts. The rearrangement links TRBV7-9 to TRBJ1-1; 7 nucleotides line up with TRBD1. The CDR3 spans 14 residues. Germline V lookup: CDR1 SEHNR, CDR2 FQNEAQ (reference sequence). V was clipped by 5 bases and J by 0 bases; unmatched bases: 3. Here the CDR3 reads CASSLTGVNTEAFF. The CDR3 region has the DNA TGTGCCAGCAGCCTCACAGGGGTGAACACTGAAGCTTTCTTT.

The chain joins TRBV6-5 to TRBJ2-1; 7 bases align to TRBD1. Germline lookup yields CDR1 MNHEY and CDR2 SVGAGI. V was pared by 6 bases and J by 0 bases, with 5 bases of the junction left unmatched. CDR3 length: 15 residues. Here the CDR3 reads CASRRPGGSYNEQFF. The CDR3 coding sequence is TGTGCCAGCAGAAGACCAGGGGGCTCCTACAATGAGCAGTTCTTC.

The CDR3: CSAPRSASGGLNWAKNIQYF. The CDR3 DNA is TGCAGTGCTCCCAGAAGTGCTAGCGGGGGCCTTAACTGGGCCAAAAACATTCAGTACTTC. The rearrangement links TRBV20-1 to TRBJ2-4, with 10 bases that match TRBD2. With 5 bases clipped from V and 1 base from J, the junction kept 20 bases outside the gene matches. Germline CDR1 reads DFQATT; CDR2 reads SNEGSKA (reference sequence). The CDR3 is 20 amino acids.

Only a few counts were recorded for this clonotype. The CDR3 here is CASCTGGRNIQYF. The CDR3 DNA reads TGTGCCAGCTGCACAGGGGGCCGGAACATTCAGTACTTC. The V and J genes are TRBV6-2 or TRBV6-3 and TRBJ2-4, with 9 bases identical to TRBD1. CDR3 size: 13 residues. Germline CDR1 and CDR2: MNHEY and SVGEGT. V lost 8 bases to trimming and J lost 7 bases; unmatched junction nucleotides: 6.

This clonotype has more than one count but fewer than ten. The chain recombines TRBV19 with TRBJ1-2; D call uncertain. V was cut by 5 bases and J by 7 bases, with 14 bases left in between. Looked up from germline, CDR1 is LNHDA and CDR2 is SQIVND (reference sequence). CDR3 length equals 13 residues. CDR3 in DNA: TGTGCCAGTAGTTACGAATTCGACCGTGGCTACACCTTC. This codes for CASSYEFDRGYTF.

The table lists this clonotype with a few counts. V gene TRBV27 combines with J gene TRBJ1-2, with 9 bases fitting TRBD1. This CDR3 has 15 amino acids. Unmatched junction bases numbered 9, after V lost 5 bases and J lost 5 bases. Germline assignment: CDR1 MNHEY and CDR2 SMNVEV (reference sequence). CDR3 sequence reads: CASSPRDRVLYGYTF. DNA for the CDR3: TGTGCCAGCAGTCCCCGGGACAGGGTTCTTTATGGCTACACCTTC.

This clonotype was picked up a small number of times. The chain uses TRBV20-1 and TRBJ1-2; 8 nucleotides agree with TRBD1. The ends lost 1 base at V and 8 bases at J; junction bases unmatched: 6. CDR1 DFQATT and CDR2 SNEGSKA come from the germline V gene (reference sequence). This CDR3 is built from 13 residues. The CDR3 DNA sequence: TGCAGTGCTAGAGGGACAGGGTTTCGAGGCTACACCTTC. It translates to CSARGTGFRGYTF.